Here is one TCR beta chain with its context. Its antigen is as yet unknown. CDR3 length equals 14 residues. Germline CDR1 reads LGHNA; CDR2 reads YSLEER. Deletions cut 1 base from V and 3 bases from J, with 10 bases between. The source of the sample is a study of cytomegalovirus exposure and HLA in healthy donors. Study-wide results and limits: In the roughly 120 validation repertoires, a later analysis found that first-cohort TCR clusters tended to co-occur.

Clones were sequenced by immunoSEQ multiplex PCR, and TCRdb holds only the in-frame ones, with some missing. This sample yields roughly 120,000 clones, of which over 75% are seen a single time; roughly 1.4% belongs to the top ten. The chain has TRBV4-3 and TRBJ2-7; a weak D match, TRBD1 (5 bases). What was sequenced was PBMCs. The sequence derives from a woman aged 25 to 39 in good health and CMV-seropositive. The chain's CDR3 is CASSQGQGFYEQYF. The CDR3, as DNA: TGCGCCAGCAGCCAAGGTCAGGGATTCTACGAGCAGTACTTC.